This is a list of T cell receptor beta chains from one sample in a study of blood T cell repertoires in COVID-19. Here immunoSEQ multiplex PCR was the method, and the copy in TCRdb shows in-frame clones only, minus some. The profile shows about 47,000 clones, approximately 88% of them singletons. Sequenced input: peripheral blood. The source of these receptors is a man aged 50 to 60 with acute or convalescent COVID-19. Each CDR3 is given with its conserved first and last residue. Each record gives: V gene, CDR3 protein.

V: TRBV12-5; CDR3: CASGPEGQPQHF
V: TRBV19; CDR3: CASSMPVTGVYEQYF
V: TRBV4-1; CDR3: CASSQHQSVETQYF
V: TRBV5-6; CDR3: CASSLEGGAMQHF
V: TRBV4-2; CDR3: CASSQVGGQGRGKLFF
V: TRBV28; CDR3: CASSFILQTITDTQYF
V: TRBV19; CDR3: CASRRGLSSNQPQHF
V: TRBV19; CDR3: CASSIGSRGTEAFF
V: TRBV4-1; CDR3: CASSQGLKETQYF
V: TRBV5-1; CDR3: CASAAGGSRAYEQYF
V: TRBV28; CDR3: CASGNPQGHGGNQLGHF
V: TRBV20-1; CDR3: CSATGDYGYTF
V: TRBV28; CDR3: CASSPTLNRVGYGYTF
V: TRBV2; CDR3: CASRDYTEAFF
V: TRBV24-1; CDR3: CATSDPQQDQETQYF
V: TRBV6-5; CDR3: CASSWTEGEGYGYTF
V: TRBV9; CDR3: CASSKAQGNTEAFF
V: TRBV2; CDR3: CASTPTGRYEKLFF
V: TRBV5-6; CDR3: CASSWGQGAGELFF
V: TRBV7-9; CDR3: CASSLQGVNTEAFF
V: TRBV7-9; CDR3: CASSRRDRGANEKLFF
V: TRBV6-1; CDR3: CASSDPSTGFEQYF
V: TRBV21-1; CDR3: CASSKVGGGRQETQYF
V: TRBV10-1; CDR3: CASSVQREGLETQYF
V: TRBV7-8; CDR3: CASSLTSGSTTGELFF
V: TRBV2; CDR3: CASSDRGNQPQHF
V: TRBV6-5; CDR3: CASSSGDRGQNEQFF
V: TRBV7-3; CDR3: CASSPHPQGGAFF
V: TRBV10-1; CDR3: CASSDGLAGGPISYNEQFF
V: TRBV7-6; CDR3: CASSSHRGPDEKLFF
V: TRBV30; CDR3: CAWSSARTGVSYEQYF
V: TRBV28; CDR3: CASSPPGDRPYEQYF
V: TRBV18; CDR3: CASSPSQGGLNQPQHF
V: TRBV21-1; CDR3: CASSKGGISSYNSPLHF
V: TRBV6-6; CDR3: CASSLGAMNTEAFF
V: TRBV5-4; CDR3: CASSLAGEGGYTF
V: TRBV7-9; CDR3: CASSFDREKKLFF
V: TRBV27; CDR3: CASSSTGGVAFF
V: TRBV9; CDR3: CASSASSGRGYTF
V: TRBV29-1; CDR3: CSLEETGLPFF
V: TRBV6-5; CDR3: CASSSSGRVWETQYF
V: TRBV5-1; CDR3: CASSASGSSYNEQFF
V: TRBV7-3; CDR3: CASSLLGLENEQFF
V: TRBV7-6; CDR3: CASSFPGLAGVGSYNEQFF
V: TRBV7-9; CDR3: CASSPLFEAFF
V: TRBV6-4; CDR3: CASTTYRGYNSPLHF
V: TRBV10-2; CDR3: CASSPGLDLAGELFF
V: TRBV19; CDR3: CASSQGLAGGFEQYF
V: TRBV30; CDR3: CAWSSQGTGELFF
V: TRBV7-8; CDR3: CASSYRLAGADEQFF
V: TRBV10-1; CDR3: CASSESRGGRGEQYF
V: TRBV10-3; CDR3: CAISEGTGDQPQHF